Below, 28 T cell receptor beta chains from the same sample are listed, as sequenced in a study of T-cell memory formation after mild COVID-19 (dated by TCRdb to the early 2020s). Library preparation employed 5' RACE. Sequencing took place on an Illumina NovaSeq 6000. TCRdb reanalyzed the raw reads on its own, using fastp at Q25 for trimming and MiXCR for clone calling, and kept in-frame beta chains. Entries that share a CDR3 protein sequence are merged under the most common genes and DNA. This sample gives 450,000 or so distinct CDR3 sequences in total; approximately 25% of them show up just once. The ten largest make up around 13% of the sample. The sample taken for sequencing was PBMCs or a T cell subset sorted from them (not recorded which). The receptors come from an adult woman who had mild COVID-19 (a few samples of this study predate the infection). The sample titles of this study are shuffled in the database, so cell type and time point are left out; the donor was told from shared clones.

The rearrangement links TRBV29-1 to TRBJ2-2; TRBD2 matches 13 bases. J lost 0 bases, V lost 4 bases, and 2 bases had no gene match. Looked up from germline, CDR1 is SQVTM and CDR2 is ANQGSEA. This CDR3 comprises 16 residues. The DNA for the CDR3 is TGCAGCGTTGGGGGACTAGCGGGACCGAACACCGGGGAGCTGTTTTTT. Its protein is CSVGGLAGPNTGELFF.

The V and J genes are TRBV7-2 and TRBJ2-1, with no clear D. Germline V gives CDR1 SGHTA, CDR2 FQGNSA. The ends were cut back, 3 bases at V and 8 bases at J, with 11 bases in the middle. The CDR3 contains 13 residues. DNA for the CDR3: TGTGCCAGCAGCTTTTGGAGTAGCTATGAGCAGTTCTTC. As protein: CASSFWSSYEQFF. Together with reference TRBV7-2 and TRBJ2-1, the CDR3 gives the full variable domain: GAGVSQSPSNKVTEKGKDVELRCDPISGHTALYWYRQSLGQGLEFLIYFQGNSAPDKSGLPSDRFSAERTGGSVSTLTIQRTQQEDSAVYLCASSFWSSYEQFFGPGTRLTVL.

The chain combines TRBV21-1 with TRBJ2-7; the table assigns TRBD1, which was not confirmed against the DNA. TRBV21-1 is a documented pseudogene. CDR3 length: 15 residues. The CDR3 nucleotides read TGTGCCAGCAGCCGCGTACCCCCTGAGACTTACGAGCAGTACTTC. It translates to CASSRVPPETYEQYF.

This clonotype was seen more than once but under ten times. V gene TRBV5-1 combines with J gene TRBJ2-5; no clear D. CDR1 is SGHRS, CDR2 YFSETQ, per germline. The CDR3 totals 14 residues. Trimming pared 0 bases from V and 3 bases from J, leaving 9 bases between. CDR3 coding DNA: TGCGCCAGCAGCTTGGGATCGACCGAAGAGACCCAGTACTTC. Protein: CASSLGSTEETQYF.

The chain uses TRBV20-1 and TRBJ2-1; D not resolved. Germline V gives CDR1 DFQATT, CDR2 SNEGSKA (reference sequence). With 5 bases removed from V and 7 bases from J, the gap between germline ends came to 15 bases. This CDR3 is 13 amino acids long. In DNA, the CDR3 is TGCAGTGCTGATCAGATTACTGGGAATGAGCAGTTCTTC. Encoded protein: CSADQITGNEQFF.

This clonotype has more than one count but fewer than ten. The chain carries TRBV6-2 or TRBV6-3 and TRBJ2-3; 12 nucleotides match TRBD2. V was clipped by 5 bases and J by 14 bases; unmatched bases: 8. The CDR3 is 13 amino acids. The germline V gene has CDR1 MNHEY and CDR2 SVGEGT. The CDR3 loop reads CASSLAGGPSPYF. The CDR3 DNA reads TGTGCCAGCAGTCTAGCGGGGGGGCCTAGTCCGTATTTT.

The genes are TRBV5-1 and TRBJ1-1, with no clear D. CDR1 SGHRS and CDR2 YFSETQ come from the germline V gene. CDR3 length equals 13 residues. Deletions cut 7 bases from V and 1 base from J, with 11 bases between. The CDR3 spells CASLDPPNTEAFF. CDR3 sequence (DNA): TGCGCCAGCCTCGACCCTCCGAACACTGAAGCTTTCTTT. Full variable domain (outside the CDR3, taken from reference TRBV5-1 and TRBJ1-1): KAGVTQTPRYLIKTRGQQVTLSCSPISGHRSVSWYQQTPGQGLQFLFEYFSETQRNKGNFPGRFSGRQFSNSRSEMNVSTLELGDSALYLCASLDPPNTEAFFGQGTRLTVV.

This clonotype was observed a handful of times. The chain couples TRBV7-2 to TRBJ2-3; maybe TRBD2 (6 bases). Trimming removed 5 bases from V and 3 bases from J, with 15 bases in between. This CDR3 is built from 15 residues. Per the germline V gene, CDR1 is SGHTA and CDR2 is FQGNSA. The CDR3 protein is CASSRGRSGTDTQYF. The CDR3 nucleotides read TGTGCCAGCAGCCGAGGCAGGAGCGGGACAGATACGCAGTATTTT.

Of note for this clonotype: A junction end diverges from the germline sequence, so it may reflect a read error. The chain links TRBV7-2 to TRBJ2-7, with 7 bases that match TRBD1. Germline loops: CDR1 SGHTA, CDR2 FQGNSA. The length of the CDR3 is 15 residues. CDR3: CGSSSWTGNTYEQYF. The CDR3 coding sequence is TGTGGCAGCAGCTCATGGACAGGAAATACCTACGAGCAGTACTTC.

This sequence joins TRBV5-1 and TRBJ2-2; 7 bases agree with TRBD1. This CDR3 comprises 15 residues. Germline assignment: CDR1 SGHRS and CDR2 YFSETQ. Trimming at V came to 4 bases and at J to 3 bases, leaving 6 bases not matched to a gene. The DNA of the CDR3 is TGCGCCAGCAGCAGGGACAGTTCAGACACCGGGGAGCTGTTTTTT. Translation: CASSRDSSDTGELFF.

The CDR3 sequence: CASSLDNGGRREAFF. The CDR3 bases are TGTGCCAGCAGCTTGGATAATGGGGGGCGCCGTGAAGCTTTCTTT. The chain joins TRBV5-8 to TRBJ1-1; D may be TRBD1 (6 bases). V lost 0 bases to trimming and J lost 7 bases, with 16 bases between them. Germline V gives CDR1 SGHTS, CDR2 YDEGEE. The CDR3 runs to 15 residues.

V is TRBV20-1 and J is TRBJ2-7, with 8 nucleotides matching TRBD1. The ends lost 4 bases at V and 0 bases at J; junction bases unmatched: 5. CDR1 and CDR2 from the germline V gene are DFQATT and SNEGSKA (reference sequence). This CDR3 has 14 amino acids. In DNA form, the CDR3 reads TGCAGTGCTATGGACAGGGTAGGCTCCTACGAGCAGTACTTC. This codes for CSAMDRVGSYEQYF.

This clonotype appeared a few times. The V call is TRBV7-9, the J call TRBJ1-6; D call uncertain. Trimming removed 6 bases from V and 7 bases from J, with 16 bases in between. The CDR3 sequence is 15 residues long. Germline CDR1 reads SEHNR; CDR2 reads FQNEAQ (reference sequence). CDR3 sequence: CASRPGTMGNSPLHF. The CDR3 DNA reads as TGTGCCAGCAGACCGGGCACAATGGGGAATTCACCCCTCCACTTT.

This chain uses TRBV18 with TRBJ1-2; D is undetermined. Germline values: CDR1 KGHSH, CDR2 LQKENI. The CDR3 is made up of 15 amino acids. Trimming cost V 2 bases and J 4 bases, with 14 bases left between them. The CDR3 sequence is CASSPAQGSSYGYTF. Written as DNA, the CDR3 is TGTGCCAGCTCACCAGCACAAGGCAGCAGCTATGGCTACACCTTC. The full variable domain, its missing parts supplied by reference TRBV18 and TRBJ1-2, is NAGVMQNPRHLVRRRGQEARLRCSPMKGHSHVYWYRQLPEEGLKFMVYLQKENIIDESGMPKERFSAEFPKEGPSILRIQQVVRGDSAAYFCASSPAQGSSYGYTFGSGTRLTVV.

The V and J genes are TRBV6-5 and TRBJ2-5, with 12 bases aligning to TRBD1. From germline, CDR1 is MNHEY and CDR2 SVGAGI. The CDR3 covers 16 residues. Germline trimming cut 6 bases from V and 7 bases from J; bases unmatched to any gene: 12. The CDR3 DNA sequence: TGTGCCAGCAGGAGAACCGGGACAGGGGGCCGGGGGACCCAGTACTTC. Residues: CASRRTGTGGRGTQYF.

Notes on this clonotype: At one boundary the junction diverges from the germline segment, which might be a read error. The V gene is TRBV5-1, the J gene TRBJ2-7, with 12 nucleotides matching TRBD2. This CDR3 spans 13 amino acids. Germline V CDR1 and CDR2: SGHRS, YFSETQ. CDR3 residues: CASSPDLAGGPDF. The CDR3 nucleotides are TGCGCCAGCAGTCCCGATCTAGCGGGAGGGCCTGACTTC.

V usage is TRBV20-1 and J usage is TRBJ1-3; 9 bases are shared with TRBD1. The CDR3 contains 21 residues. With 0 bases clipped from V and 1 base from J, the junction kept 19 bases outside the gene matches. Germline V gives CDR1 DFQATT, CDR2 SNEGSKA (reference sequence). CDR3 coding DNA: TGCAGTGCTAGAGAAAAGGGAACACGGACAGGGGACTTACTATCTGGAAACACCATATATTTT. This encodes CSAREKGTRTGDLLSGNTIYF.

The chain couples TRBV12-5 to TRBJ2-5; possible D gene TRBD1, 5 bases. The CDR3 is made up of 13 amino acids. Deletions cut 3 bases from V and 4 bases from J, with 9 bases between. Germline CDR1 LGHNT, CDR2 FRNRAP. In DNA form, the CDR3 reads TGTGCTAGTGGTTTAGGGGTCCCAGAGACCCAGTACTTC. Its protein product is CASGLGVPETQYF. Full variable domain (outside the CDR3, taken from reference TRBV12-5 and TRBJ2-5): DARVTQTPRHKVTEMGQEVTMRCQPILGHNTVFWYRQTMMQGLELLAYFRNRAPLDDSGMPKDRFSAEMPDATLATLKIQPSEPRDSAVYFCASGLGVPETQYFGPGTRLLVL.

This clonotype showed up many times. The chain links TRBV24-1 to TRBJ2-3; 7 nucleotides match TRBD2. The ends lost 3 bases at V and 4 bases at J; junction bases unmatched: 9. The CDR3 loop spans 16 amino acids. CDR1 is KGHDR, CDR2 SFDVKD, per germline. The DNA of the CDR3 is TGTGCCACCAGTGATCCCGGGACCAGCGGGGCAGATACGCAGTATTTT. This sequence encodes CATSDPGTSGADTQYF.

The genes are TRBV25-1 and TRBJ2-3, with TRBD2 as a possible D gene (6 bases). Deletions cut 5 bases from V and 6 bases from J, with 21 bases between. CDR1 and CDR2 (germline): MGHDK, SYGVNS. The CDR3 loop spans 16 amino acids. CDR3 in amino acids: CASSIRDFPGLDTQYF. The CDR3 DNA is TGTGCCAGCAGTATCCGGGACTTTCCCGGTCTTGATACGCAGTATTTT.

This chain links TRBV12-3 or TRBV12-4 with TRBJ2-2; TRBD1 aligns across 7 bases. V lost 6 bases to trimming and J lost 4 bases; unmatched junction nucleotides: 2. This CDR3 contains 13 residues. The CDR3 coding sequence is TGTGCCAGCAGAAACAGGGGCACCGGGGAGCTGTTTTTT. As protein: CASRNRGTGELFF.

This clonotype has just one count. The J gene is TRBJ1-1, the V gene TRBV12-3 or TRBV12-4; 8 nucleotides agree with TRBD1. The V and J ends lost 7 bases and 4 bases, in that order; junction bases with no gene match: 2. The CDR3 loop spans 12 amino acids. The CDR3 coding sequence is TGTGCCAGCAAACAGGGGGGCACTGAAGCTTTCTTT. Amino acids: CASKQGGTEAFF.

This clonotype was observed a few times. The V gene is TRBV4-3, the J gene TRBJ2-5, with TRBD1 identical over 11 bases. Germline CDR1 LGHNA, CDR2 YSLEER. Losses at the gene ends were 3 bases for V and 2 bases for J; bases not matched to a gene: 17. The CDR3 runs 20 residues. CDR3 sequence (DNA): TGCGCCAGCAGCCATCTTACACCGGGACAGGGGGTACTCGATCAAGAGACCCAGTACTTC. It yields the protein CASSHLTPGQGVLDQETQYF.

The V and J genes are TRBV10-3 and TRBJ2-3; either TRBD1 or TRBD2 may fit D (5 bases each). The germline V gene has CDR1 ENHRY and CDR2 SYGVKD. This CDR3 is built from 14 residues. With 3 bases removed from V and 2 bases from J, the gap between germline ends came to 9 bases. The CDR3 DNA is TGTGCCATCAGTGATGGGGGATCCACAGATACGCAGTATTTT. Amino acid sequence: CAISDGGSTDTQYF.

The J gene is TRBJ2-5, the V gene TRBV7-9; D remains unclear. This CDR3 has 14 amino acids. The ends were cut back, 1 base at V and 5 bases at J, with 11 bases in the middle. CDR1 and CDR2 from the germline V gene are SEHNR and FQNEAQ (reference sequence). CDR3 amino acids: CASSLEHVRETQYF. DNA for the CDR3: TGTGCCAGCAGCTTAGAGCACGTGAGGGAGACCCAGTACTTC.

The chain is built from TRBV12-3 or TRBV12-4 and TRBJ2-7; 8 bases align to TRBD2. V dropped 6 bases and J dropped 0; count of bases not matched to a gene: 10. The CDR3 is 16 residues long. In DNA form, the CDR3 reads TGTGCCAGCAGCCGTACCACTAGCGGTGGCTCCTACGAGCAGTACTTC. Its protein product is CASSRTTSGGSYEQYF.

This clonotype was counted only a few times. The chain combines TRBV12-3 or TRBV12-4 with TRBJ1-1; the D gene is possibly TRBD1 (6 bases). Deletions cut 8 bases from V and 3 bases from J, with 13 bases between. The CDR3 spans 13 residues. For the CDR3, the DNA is TGTGCCAGCGTAGCGAGGGGGTACACTGAAGCTTTCTTT. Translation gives CASVARGYTEAFF.

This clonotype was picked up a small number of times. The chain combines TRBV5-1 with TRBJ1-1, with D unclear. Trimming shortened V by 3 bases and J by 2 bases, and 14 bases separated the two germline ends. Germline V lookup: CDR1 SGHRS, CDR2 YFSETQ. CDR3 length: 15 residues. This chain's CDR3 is CASSSDGRTNTEAFF. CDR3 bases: TGCGCCAGCAGCTCGGACGGACGGACCAACACTGAAGCTTTCTTT.